This T cell receptor beta chain was identified in a study of type 1 regulatory T cells. Study context: T-allo10 is a Tr1-enriched, alloantigen-specific CD4 T cell product made in vitro. General study findings and limits: Compared with non-type 1 regulatory T cells, type 1 regulatory T cells showed a more restricted TCR repertoire.

TCRdb processed the reads anew with MiXCR; each CDR3 protein has one entry. Among approximately 43,000 distinct CDR3 sequences, 9.5% to 15% were seen once, and the ten largest hold about 8.2%. About this clonotype: Its antigen is currently unknown.

Trimming removed 1 base at V and 3 bases at J, with 15 bases between. The germline CDR1 and CDR2 sequences are SEHNR and FQNEAQ (reference sequence). CDR3 length equals 16 residues. The specimen was cultured non-Tr1 T cells, either the whole culture or a sorted T cell fraction (not recorded which). This receptor was obtained from a human donor in good health. The rearrangement joins TRBV7-9 to TRBJ1-1; the D is unclear. CDR3 DNA: TGTGCCAGCAGCTTAGGACTCGGGTTTAAGGACACTGAAGCTTTCTTT. This translates into CASSLGLGFKDTEAFF. Complete variable domain (other parts from reference TRBV7-9 and TRBJ1-1): DTGVSQNPRHKITKRGQNVTFRCDPISEHNRLYWYRQTLGQGPEFLTYFQNEAQLEKSRLLSDRFSAERPKGSFSTLEIQRTEQGDSAMYLCASSLGLGFKDTEAFFGQGTRLTVV.